This T cell receptor (beta chain) was captured by sequencing in a study of vaccination and CD4 T cells after COVID-19. From germline, CDR1 is WNHNN and CDR2 SYGVQD (reference sequence). J gave up 1 base and V 7 bases, and 6 bases lay outside the gene matches. CDR3 length: 15 amino acids. Sequencing of DNA taken from cultured CD4+ T cells relied on the Oncomine TCR Beta short-read assay. TCRdb recomputed calls from the PCR reads with MiXCR, one row per CDR3 protein. This table holds 16,000 or so distinct CDR3 sequences, around 43% found once. Comments on this clonotype: Its antigen is currently unknown.

The time point denotes: late sampling 161 to 241 days after vaccination in a few convalescent patients. Treatment denoted: roughly 11-day PBMC culture with coronavirus spike peptide pools or control peptides (ViraFEST assay). The chain has TRBV10-1 and TRBJ2-7; 11 positions match TRBD2. The sequence came from a human donor who had recovered from COVID-19. Specimen: CD4+ T cells from blood, cultured in vitro, collected about 7 months after SARS-CoV-2 vaccination. In nucleotides, the CDR3 is TGCGCCAGCATGAATAGCGGGAGGGGGTCCTACGAGCAGTACTTC. Translated: CASMNSGRGSYEQYF.